Given below is one TCR beta chain in context. Antigen specificity is unknown. These data originate in a study of T cell responses to AZD1222 COVID-19 vaccine. Generated by immunoSEQ multiplex PCR, the TCRdb table keeps only in-frame clones and is missing some. The sample contains 72,000 or so clones, about nine tenths of which appear only once. Overall study results and limits: Repertoires in all cases were sampled only once the peak T cell response had passed. The CD4 TCRs associated with vaccination extended across spike and predominated at 160-218 and 743-854. The sample set comprised mostly white British donors with more females, and clonal diversity was possibly underestimated.

Both about-4-week and about-12-week second-dose recipients were combined. V dropped 6 bases and J dropped 2 bases, with 5 bases sitting between them. The germline V gene encodes CDR1 SGHDT and CDR2 YYEEEE. This CDR3 comprises 12 residues. The sample here was peripheral blood, taken 28 days after the second AZD1222 dose. This chain links TRBV5-6 with TRBJ2-2; D unresolved. This TCR was sampled from an adult who received the AZD1222 COVID-19 vaccine. The CDR3 DNA reads as TGTGCCAGCACCATAAACACCGGGGAGCTGTTTTTT. This sequence encodes CASTINTGELFF.